The next 8 T cell receptor beta chains were all read from a single sample in a study of blood T cell repertoires in COVID-19. Assay: immunoSEQ multiplex PCR; the TCRdb copy retains only in-frame clones and omits some. In the table there are some 130,000 clones, about 80% of which are singletons. The sequenced material came from peripheral blood. These receptors all stem from a woman of 80 years or more with acute or convalescent COVID-19.

CDR3 sequence: CASSMGLAGTETQYF. In nucleotides, the CDR3 is TGTGCCAGCAGCATGGGACTAGCTGGGACGGAGACCCAGTACTTC. This chain joins TRBV7-2 and TRBJ2-5; 9 bases align to TRBD2. Germline CDR1 SGHTA, CDR2 FQGNSA. The CDR3 sequence is 15 residues long. V was clipped by 5 bases and J by 5 bases; unmatched bases: 9. Looking up the rest from reference TRBV7-2 and TRBJ2-5 gives the full variable domain: GAGVSQSPSNKVTEKGKDVELRCDPISGHTALYWYRQSLGQGLEFLIYFQGNSAPDKSGLPSDRFSAERTGGSVSTLTIQRTQQEDSAVYLCASSMGLAGTETQYFGPGTRLLVL.

The rearrangement links TRBV4-2 to TRBJ2-1; tentatively, D is TRBD1 (5 bases). Trimming took off 1 base at V and 0 bases at J, with 16 bases between the two ends. Germline CDR1 reads LGHNA; CDR2 reads YNFKEQ. This CDR3 comprises 18 residues. CDR3 DNA sequence: TGTGCCAGCAGCCAAGGCCCCTTGGGGCCGAGCTCCTACAATGAGCAGTTCTTC. It translates to CASSQGPLGPSSYNEQFF.

This clone was seen a handful of times. The J gene is TRBJ1-1, the V gene TRBV28; maybe TRBD1 (6 bases). Trimming cost V 5 bases and J 0 bases, with 10 bases left between them. This CDR3 has 14 residues. The germline V gene encodes CDR1 MDHEN and CDR2 SYDVKM. The CDR3 nucleotides are TGTGCCAGCAGTACGGGACAAATGAACACTGAAGCTTTCTTT. Translating it yields CASSTGQMNTEAFF.

This chain links TRBV9 with TRBJ2-3, with D maybe TRBD2 (6 bases). V lost 7 bases and J 2 bases, leaving 8 bases between the germline ends. This CDR3 spans 12 amino acids. CDR1 and CDR2 (germline): SGDLS, YYNGEE. CDR3 residues: CASSRDTDTQYF. Here the CDR3 DNA reads TGTGCCAGCTCGCGGGACACAGATACGCAGTATTTT.

The chain carries TRBV28 and TRBJ2-1, with a weak D call TRBD2 (5 bases). The germline V gene has CDR1 MDHEN and CDR2 SYDVKM. The V gene lost 2 bases and the J gene lost 4 bases, with 15 bases spanning the gap. CDR3 size: 16 residues. CDR3: CASSLGSASDYNEQFF. The CDR3 DNA follows: TGTGCCAGCAGTTTAGGTAGCGCTTCGGATTACAATGAGCAGTTCTTC.

The V and J genes are TRBV10-3 and TRBJ1-1; D gene ambiguous. CDR3 size: 13 residues. CDR1 is ENHRY, CDR2 SYGVKD, per germline. V lost 8 bases and J 5 bases, leaving 15 bases between the germline ends. As DNA, the CDR3 is TGTGCCATCCGGAGGGAGGGTGGGACTGAAGCTTTCTTT. Its protein is CAIRREGGTEAFF.

This chain links TRBV7-9 with TRBJ2-2, with 8 bases identical to TRBD1. J lost 1 base, V lost 7 bases, and 5 bases had no gene match. CDR1 and CDR2 from the germline V gene are SEHNR and FQNEAQ (reference sequence). The CDR3 covers 15 residues. The CDR3, as DNA: TGTGCCAGCACTTTAGGGACAGGGAACACCGGGGAGCTGTTTTTT. Translating gives CASTLGTGNTGELFF.

This chain links TRBV7-9 with TRBJ2-1, with TRBD2 identical over 10 bases. The germline CDR1 and CDR2 sequences are SEHNR and FQNEAQ (reference sequence). CDR3 size: 15 residues. J lost 5 bases, V lost 5 bases, and 6 bases had no gene match. The CDR3 sequence: CASSPRLAGDNEQFF. The DNA of the CDR3 is TGTGCCAGCAGCCCGCGGCTAGCGGGGGACAATGAGCAGTTCTTC.